The TCR beta chain described here comes from a study of cytomegalovirus exposure and HLA in healthy donors. The study, taken as a whole, reports: The later analysis indicated that the majority of CMV-associated TCR beta chains appeared HLA-restricted.

Trimming removed 7 bases at V and 1 base at J, with 16 bases between. The CDR3 extends over 15 amino acids. Germline assignment: CDR1 MDHEN and CDR2 SYDVKM. The PCR ran on 60 Vbeta and 13 Jbeta primers. Only in-frame clones appear in the TCRdb table, and some are missing; sequencing was by immunoSEQ multiplex PCR. There are some 100,000 clones in the sample; approximately 60% occur only once, and approximately 5% lies in the top ten. This clone was seen only a few times. The antigen is unknown. Different DNA sequences within this sample yield the same CDR3. The chain employs TRBV28 and TRBJ1-2, with D unresolved. Sequencing used PBMCs. The TCR was taken from a woman under 40 in good health and CMV-seropositive. The CDR3 nucleotides are TGTGCCAGCAATCACCAATCGGGGAGTAACTATGGCTACACCTTC. The encoded protein is CASNHQSGSNYGYTF.